This T cell receptor beta chain appears in the sequencing data of a study of blood T cell repertoires in COVID-19. The wider study: Both acute and convalescent COVID-19 samples were obtained from the United States, Italy and Spain. T cells, B-cell-depleted T cells, or PBMCs supplied cDNA or gDNA.

Trimming at V came to 5 bases and at J to 4 bases, leaving 7 bases not matched to a gene. CDR1 SGHRS and CDR2 YFSETQ come from the germline V gene. CDR3 length equals 14 residues. As handled by the study authors: From reference gene primer amplification, estimates of nucleated cell counts were derived. Libraries were prepared by immunoSEQ multiplex PCR; TCRdb keeps only in-frame clonotypes and omits some of them. For V, J and clone size, that table is used; D and trimming come from the DNA. The sample holds about 420,000 clones; about 87% are singletons and the top ten take 0.65% to 1%. The chain recombines TRBV5-1 with TRBJ2-3; 7 nucleotides match TRBD1. The source is a man between 18 and 29 years old with COVID-19, enrolled during active disease. The specimen was peripheral blood. CDR3 DNA: TGCGCCAGCAGAACCCGACAGGGCGCAGATACGCAGTATTTT. Translation: CASRTRQGADTQYF.